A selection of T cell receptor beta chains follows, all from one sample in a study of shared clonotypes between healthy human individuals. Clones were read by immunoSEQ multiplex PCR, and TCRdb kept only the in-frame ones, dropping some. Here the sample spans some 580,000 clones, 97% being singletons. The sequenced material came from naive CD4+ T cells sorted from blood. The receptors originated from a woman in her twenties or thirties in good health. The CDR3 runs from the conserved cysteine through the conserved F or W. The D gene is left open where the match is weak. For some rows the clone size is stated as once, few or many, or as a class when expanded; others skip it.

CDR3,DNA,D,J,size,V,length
CASSPNRLGYTF,TGTGCCAGCAGCCCGAATCGATTGGGCTACACCTTC,NA,TRBJ1-2,NA,TRBV7-2,12
CASSLGLLGQETQYF,TGTGCCAGCAGTTTAGGCCTCCTAGGTCAAGAGACCCAGTACTTC,NA,TRBJ2-5,NA,TRBV28,15
CASSISGQYQETQYF,TGTGCCAGTAGTATTTCGGGACAGTATCAAGAGACCCAGTACTTC,TRBD1,TRBJ2-5,NA,TRBV19,15
CAISATGFGNQPQHF,TGTGCCATCAGCGCTACAGGGTTCGGCAATCAGCCCCAGCATTTT,NA,TRBJ1-5,NA,TRBV10-3,15
CASSLAGLSGGQPQHF,TGTGCCAGCAGCTTAGCGGGTCTCAGTGGGGGACAGCCCCAGCATTTT,NA,TRBJ1-5,NA,TRBV11-2,16
CASSISGTGGSNEQFF,TGTGCCAGTAGTATATCCGGGACAGGGGGGAGCAATGAGCAGTTCTTC,TRBD1,TRBJ2-1,once,TRBV19,16
CASSSRTGAPYEQYF,TGTGCCAGCAGCTCTAGGACAGGGGCCCCCTACGAGCAGTACTTC,TRBD1,TRBJ2-7,NA,TRBV5-6,15
CASIGTGAYEQYF,TGTGCCAGCATTGGGACAGGGGCCTACGAGCAGTACTTC,TRBD1,TRBJ2-7,NA,TRBV25-1,13
CASSVVGIVTDTQYF,TGTGCCAGCAGCGTAGTAGGTATAGTAACAGATACGCAGTATTTT,NA,TRBJ2-3,NA,TRBV9,15
CAWSVLFGSYNEQFF,TGTGCCTGGAGTGTACTCTTCGGCTCCTACAATGAGCAGTTCTTC,NA,TRBJ2-1,NA,TRBV30,15
CASSLEGLAGYEQFF,TGCGCCAGCAGCTTGGAAGGACTAGCGGGATATGAGCAGTTCTTC,TRBD2,TRBJ2-1,NA,TRBV5-1,15
CASSIDFSGYNEQFF,TGTGCCAGTAGTATAGATTTTAGCGGGTACAATGAGCAGTTCTTC,TRBD2,TRBJ2-1,NA,TRBV19,15
CASSYDRGYSYGYTF,TGTGCCAGCAGTTACGACAGAGGATACTCCTATGGCTACACCTTC,NA,TRBJ1-2,NA,TRBV6-5,15
CASSLSTGGGTDTQYF,TGTGCCAGCAGCTTGTCAACGGGAGGGGGCACAGATACGCAGTATTTT,TRBD2,TRBJ2-3,NA,TRBV5-4,16
CASNPRGNTGELFF,TGTGCCAGCAACCCGAGGGGGAACACCGGGGAGCTGTTTTTT,NA,TRBJ2-2,NA,TRBV6-6,14
CASSELKPGLAGGTDTQYF,TGCGCCAGCAGTGAGCTTAAACCGGGACTAGCGGGAGGGACAGATACGCAGTATTTT,TRBD2,TRBJ2-3,NA,TRBV10-1,19
CSVEKQSTDTQYF,TGCAGCGTTGAAAAACAGAGCACAGATACGCAGTATTTT,NA,TRBJ2-3,NA,TRBV29-1,13
CASSLLRFTGGNYGYTF,TGTGCCAGCAGTTTATTAAGGTTCACAGGGGGCAACTATGGCTACACCTTC,TRBD1,TRBJ1-2,once,TRBV28,17
CASNPAGRWREQFF,TGTGCCAGTAATCCTGCGGGAAGGTGGCGTGAGCAGTTCTTC,NA,TRBJ2-1,NA,TRBV19,14
CASSPGQGPDTEAFF,TGTGCCAGCTCACCAGGACAGGGCCCGGACACTGAAGCTTTCTTT,TRBD1,TRBJ1-1,NA,TRBV18,15
CASSESVRGFSGNTIYF,TGTGCCAGCAGTGAATCGGTTCGGGGCTTCTCTGGAAACACCATATATTTT,NA,TRBJ1-3,NA,TRBV25-1,17
CASSVEVRGGHEQYF,TGTGCCAGCAGCGTAGAGGTCCGGGGGGGCCACGAGCAGTACTTC,TRBD2,TRBJ2-7,once,TRBV9,15
CASSEEQVLNQPQHF,TGTGCCAGCAGTGAAGAGCAAGTCCTAAATCAGCCCCAGCATTTT,NA,TRBJ1-5,NA,TRBV2,15
CASSSTPGQGIGYTF,TGTGCCAGCAGCTCTACGCCGGGACAGGGGATTGGCTACACCTTC,TRBD1,TRBJ1-2,NA,TRBV7-6,15
CASSNSQGTGELFF,TGTGCCAGCAGCAACTCTCAGGGAACCGGGGAGCTGTTTTTT,NA,TRBJ2-2,once,TRBV28,14
CASSITPISVRDYGYTF,TGTGCCAGTAGTATTACCCCGATTTCCGTCAGGGACTATGGCTACACCTTC,NA,TRBJ1-2,NA,TRBV19,17
CASNLDSRARGTEAFF,TGTGCCAGCAATCTCGACAGCCGGGCGAGGGGGACTGAAGCTTTCTTT,NA,TRBJ1-1,NA,TRBV2,16
CATSRGLAEETQYF,TGTGCCACCAGTAGGGGACTAGCGGAAGAGACCCAGTACTTC,TRBD2,TRBJ2-5,NA,TRBV15,14
CASRVGENSYEQYF,TGTGCCAGCAGGGTTGGGGAAAATTCCTACGAGCAGTACTTC,NA,TRBJ2-7,NA,TRBV28,14
CASSQGDQPQHF,TGTGCCAGCTCACAGGGAGATCAGCCCCAGCATTTT,NA,TRBJ1-5,NA,TRBV18,12
CASSVRQGDEKLFF,TGTGCCAGCAGCGTTAGACAGGGGGATGAAAAACTGTTTTTT,TRBD1,TRBJ1-4,NA,TRBV9,14
CASSLAQGATDTQYF,TGTGCCAGCAGTTTGGCGCAGGGGGCTACAGATACGCAGTATTTT,TRBD1,TRBJ2-3,NA,TRBV28,15
CASSPVKGRTRPGYEQYF,TGTGCCAGCAGCCCCGTGAAGGGTAGGACCAGACCAGGGTACGAGCAGTACTTC,NA,TRBJ2-7,NA,TRBV11-2,18
CASRRGRLDTQYF,TGTGCCAGCAGGAGGGGAAGGTTAGATACGCAGTATTTT,NA,TRBJ2-3,NA,TRBV2,13
CASSRGGRVVSYNEQFF,TGTGCCAGCAGCCGGGGCGGGCGTGTCGTCTCCTACAATGAGCAGTTCTTC,NA,TRBJ2-1,NA,TRBV11-3,17